This T cell receptor beta chain derives from a study of T cell changes during pregnancy in multiple sclerosis (dated by TCRdb to between 2018 and 2021). About the study as a whole: The study examined how the T cell repertoire changed over the course of pregnancy in women with multiple sclerosis.

The cysteine opens and the phenylalanine closes a CDR3 of 12 amino acids. Left in the record is the CDR3 DNA by itself, 36 bases read in frame from the first base. Reading the germline V gene (reference sequence) gives CDR1 SEHNR and CDR2 FQNEAQ. V is shortened by 5 bases, J by 6 bases, and the region joining them spans 10 bases. Libraries were prepared through the immunoSEQ multiplex PCR assay. Held by TCRdb, this immuneACCESS table contains in-frame sequences only and omits some clones. Under half of the omission traces to an unresolved V gene where checked; the cause of the rest is unknown. The sample includes about 69,000 clones, with roughly 90% observed a single time. Approximately 1.5% of the sample belongs to the ten largest clones. On this clone: Its recognized antigen is unknown. No base quality values were provided; no much bigger clone lies one nucleotide off.

This receptor chain uses TRBV7-9 and TRBJ1-2, with the D segment identity uncertain. This clonotype was sampled from a female donor with multiple sclerosis, enrolled in a pregnancy study. The sequenced sample was peripheral blood, obtained in the third trimester of pregnancy. The nucleotide sequence is given as TGTGCCAGCAGCGCAACAGAAAATGGCTACACCTTC. It encodes CASSATENGYTF.